This entry lists 26 T cell receptor beta chains sequenced from one sample in a study of CD8+CD57+ T cells in acquired aplastic anemia. It was genomic DNA that served as the template for profiling TCR beta VDJ and CDR3. TCRdb recomputed calls from the reads with MiXCR, one row per CDR3 protein. The sample shows about 150,000 distinct CDR3 sequences, 52% of them seen only once. The sequenced patients had an expansion of CD8+CD57+ cells seen by flow cytometry. The sequenced material came from sorted CD4+, CD8+, or CD8+CD57+ T cells (not recorded which) from PBMCs. These TCRs come from a human donor with aplastic anemia.

This sequence joins TRBV7-9 and TRBJ2-7; no clear D gene. The CDR3 has 13 amino acids. Trimming removed 1 base at V and 5 bases at J, with 9 bases between. Germline CDR1 and CDR2: SEHNR and FQNEAQ (reference sequence). The CDR3 bases are TGTGCCAGCAGCTTAGGGGCTCGGAACGAGCAGTACTTC. It is translated as CASSLGARNEQYF.

In this sample, this clonotype turned up many times. The rearrangement uses TRBV12-3 or TRBV12-4 and TRBJ2-1; 15 nucleotides agree with TRBD2. V lost 7 bases to trimming and J lost 3 bases; unmatched junction nucleotides: 10. The CDR3 is 18 amino acids. CDR3 coding DNA: TGTGCCAGCACCCTGGGGACTAGCGGGGGGCTACGCTACAATGAGCAGTTCTTC. This translates into CASTLGTSGGLRYNEQFF.

The chain employs TRBV4-2 and TRBJ1-6; 10 nucleotides align to TRBD1. J gave up 8 bases and V 4 bases, and 8 bases lay outside the gene matches. This CDR3 comprises 16 residues. Germline V gene sequence: CDR1 LGHNA, CDR2 YNFKEQ. The CDR3 loop reads CASSPQTGTGDSPLHF. Written as DNA, the CDR3 is TGTGCCAGCAGCCCCCAAACCGGGACAGGGGATTCACCCCTCCACTTT.

The rearrangement joins TRBV2 to TRBJ1-2, with D unresolved. The V and J ends lost 4 bases and 7 bases respectively, with 19 bases between them. CDR1 and CDR2 from the germline V gene are SNHLY and FYNNEI. The CDR3 has 15 amino acids. The CDR3 DNA follows: TGTGCCAGCAGTGGAGGCACGGCGGCGAAGGGTGGCTACACCTTC. This encodes CASSGGTAAKGGYTF.

The table lists this clonotype with a few counts. The chain recombines TRBV15 with TRBJ1-6, with 7 bases aligning to TRBD1. This CDR3 region has 14 residues. Germline assignment: CDR1 LNHNV and CDR2 YYDKDF (reference sequence). The J segment lost 10 bases and the V segment lost 3 bases, leaving 6 bases of the junction unmatched. CDR3 nucleotides: TGTGCCACCAGCAGTCAGGGGGAAAGATCACCCCTCCACTTT. Its protein product is CATSSQGERSPLHF.

A few counts support this clonotype. The CDR3 sequence is CASSTRDRARFGNQPQHF. The DNA of the CDR3 is TGTGCCAGCAGCACCCGGGACAGGGCGAGATTTGGCAATCAGCCCCAGCATTTT. The chain recombines TRBV5-6 with TRBJ1-5; 9 bases map to TRBD1. CDR3 size: 18 residues. From germline, CDR1 is SGHDT and CDR2 YYEEEE. Trimming at V came to 4 bases and at J to 2 bases, leaving 13 bases not matched to a gene.

The genes are TRBV19 and TRBJ1-1; weak D call: TRBD1 (6 bases). CDR3 size: 13 residues. V lost 5 bases, J lost 5 bases, and 12 bases lay in between. CDR1 is LNHDA, CDR2 SQIVND, per germline (reference sequence). CDR3 sequence (DNA): TGTGCCAGTAGTGCCGGACAGATTACTGAAGCTTTCTTT. It yields the protein CASSAGQITEAFF.

V is TRBV2 and J is TRBJ1-2, with D maybe TRBD1 (6 bases). This CDR3 contains 13 residues. Per the germline V gene, CDR1 is SNHLY and CDR2 is FYNNEI. The V end was cut by 4 bases, the J end by 8 bases, with 14 bases between. The CDR3, as DNA: TGTGCCAGCAGTGTGTCGGGGGCAAGGGGCTACACCTTC. Its protein product is CASSVSGARGYTF.

The chain combines TRBV2 with TRBJ2-1; the D gene is possibly TRBD1 (5 bases). The CDR3 totals 14 residues. Germline loops: CDR1 SNHLY, CDR2 FYNNEI. Trimming took off 2 bases at V and 2 bases at J, with 7 bases between the two ends. CDR3 DNA sequence: TGTGCCAGCAGTGAACAGGGTACCTACAATGAGCAGTTCTTC. It is translated as CASSEQGTYNEQFF. Drawing the rest from reference TRBV2 and TRBJ2-1, the complete variable domain is EPEVTQTPSHQVTQMGQEVILRCVPISNHLYFYWYRQILGQKVEFLVSFYNNEISEKSEIFDDQFSVERPDGSNFTLKIRSTKLEDSAMYFCASSEQGTYNEQFFGPGTRLTVL.

This clonotype was detected a few times. This sequence joins TRBV10-3 and TRBJ2-1; D gene uncertain. Trimming stripped 5 bases from V and 0 bases from J, with 2 bases between. Germline loops: CDR1 ENHRY, CDR2 SYGVKD. There are 12 residues in the CDR3. The CDR3 nucleotides read TGTGCCATCAGTTCCTCCTACAATGAGCAGTTCTTC. Translated: CAISSSYNEQFF.

The chain has TRBV29-1 and TRBJ2-5, with D tentatively TRBD2 (7 bases). Looked up from germline, CDR1 is SQVTM and CDR2 is ANQGSEA. V lost 2 bases and J lost 1, with 14 bases in between. The CDR3 length is 15 residues. The CDR3 protein is CSVESGGRAQETQYF. Written as DNA, the CDR3 is TGCAGCGTTGAATCCGGGGGGCGAGCCCAAGAGACCCAGTACTTC.

The CDR3 here is CAVRGQGTEQYF. The CDR3 nucleotides are TGTGCCGTCCGCGGACAGGGGACCGAGCAGTACTTC. The rearrangement joins TRBV2 to TRBJ2-7; 9 bases line up with TRBD1. The CDR3 is 12 residues long. V lost 11 bases to trimming and J lost 6 bases; unmatched junction nucleotides: 8. CDR1 is SNHLY and CDR2 is FYNNEI in the germline V gene.

A note on this clonotype: The DNA is left out, because the CDR3 cannot be placed on it with certainty; the CDR3 is given as TCRdb lists it. The V gene is TRBV19, the J gene TRBJ1-6; the D call of TRBD1 is as the table states it, not checked on the DNA. The CDR3 comprises 17 residues, both ends counted. The germline CDR1 and CDR2 sequences are LNHDA and SQIVND (reference sequence). CDR3 amino acids: CTSVPISPTGGNSPLHF.

Many counts were recorded for this clonotype. The chain links TRBV6-2 or TRBV6-3 to TRBJ2-2; TRBD1 might be the D (5 bases). Per the germline V gene, CDR1 is MNHEY and CDR2 is SVGEGT. Trimming shortened V by 0 bases and J by 7 bases, and 9 bases separated the two germline ends. The length of the CDR3 is 14 residues. The CDR3 is CASSYSRASGELFF. As DNA, the CDR3 is TGTGCCAGCAGTTACTCCAGGGCAAGCGGGGAGCTGTTTTTT.

In this sample, this clonotype turned up many times. V is TRBV5-1 and J is TRBJ1-1; TRBD1 agrees at 11 bases. The CDR3 contains 15 residues. Germline loops: CDR1 SGHRS, CDR2 YFSETQ. V trimming: 3 bases; J trimming: 3 bases; junction bases outside the gene matches: 4. CDR3 nucleotides: TGCGCCAGCAGCTGGGGGGACAGGGGGGACACTGAAGCTTTCTTT. Its protein is CASSWGDRGDTEAFF.

In regard to this clonotype: The germline gene is not matched at one end of the junction; a read error may be the cause. The J gene is TRBJ2-1, the V gene TRBV2; D unclear. Germline loops: CDR1 SNHLY, CDR2 FYNNEI. This CDR3 region has 13 residues. CDR3: CASSEVRYNELFF. The DNA of the CDR3 is TGTGCCAGCAGTGAAGTCCGCTACAATGAGCTGTTCTTC.

The CDR3 is CASSLDGQYEQYF. The CDR3 bases are TGTGCCAGCAGCTTAGACGGACAGTACGAGCAGTACTTC. This chain connects TRBV7-9 to TRBJ2-7, with TRBD1 as a possible D gene (6 bases). The V end lost 1 base, the J end lost 4 bases, and 8 bases lay between the germline ends. The germline CDR1 and CDR2 sequences are SEHNR and FQNEAQ (reference sequence). The CDR3 covers 13 residues.

This clonotype was found many times. The rearrangement uses TRBV2 and TRBJ1-2; 7 positions match TRBD1. The CDR3 runs 12 residues. Unmatched junction bases numbered 2, after V lost 2 bases and J lost 8 bases. Germline V gives CDR1 SNHLY, CDR2 FYNNEI. CDR3 protein: CASSERGRGYTF. The CDR3 region has the DNA TGTGCCAGCAGTGAAAGGGGGCGAGGCTACACCTTC.

This clonotype was observed a single time. The J gene is TRBJ2-1, the V gene TRBV14; 12 bases match TRBD2. Germline trimming cut 1 base from V and 5 bases from J; bases unmatched to any gene: 0. CDR3 length equals 15 residues. Looked up from germline, CDR1 is SGHDN and CDR2 is FVKESK. The DNA of the CDR3 is TGTGCCAGCAGCCAAGGGACTAGCGGGGACAATGAGCAGTTCTTC. Protein sequence: CASSQGTSGDNEQFF.

The table lists this clonotype with a few counts. Its ends do not fully match the called genes, so a read error is possible. V and J are TRBV2 and TRBJ2-7; D not certain. Germline V gene lookup returns CDR1 SNHLY and CDR2 FYNNEI. The CDR3 totals 13 residues. The CDR3 DNA sequence: TGTGCCAGTAGTGGTGGAAGCTCCTACGAGCAGTACTTC. Translating gives CASSGGSSYEQYF.

The V call is TRBV29-1, the J call TRBJ2-2; D uncertain. Germline V gives CDR1 SQVTM, CDR2 ANQGSEA. The CDR3 extends over 12 amino acids. V lost 4 bases and J 1 base, leaving 4 bases between the germline ends. CDR3 sequence: CSVVENTGELFF. In DNA, the CDR3 is TGCAGCGTTGTGGAGAACACCGGGGAGCTGTTTTTT.

The V gene is TRBV7-2, the J gene TRBJ2-5; 13 nucleotides line up with TRBD2. Germline V gene sequence: CDR1 SGHTA, CDR2 FQGNSA. Trimming removed 0 bases from V and 1 base from J; junction bases left unmatched: 2. This CDR3 is 17 amino acids long. The CDR3 DNA sequence: TGTGCCAGCAGCTTAGCGGGACTAGCGGGGCGCCAAGAGACCCAGTACTTC. It translates to CASSLAGLAGRQETQYF.

This clonotype was counted many times. This chain joins TRBV10-2 and TRBJ2-7, with 11 bases lining up with TRBD1. This CDR3 contains 14 residues. Germline V lookup: CDR1 WSHSY, CDR2 SAAADI. J lost 5 bases, V lost 5 bases, and 5 bases had no gene match. The CDR3 protein is CASSLPGQGDEQYF. The CDR3 DNA follows: TGCGCCAGCAGTTTACCGGGACAGGGGGACGAGCAGTACTTC.

This chain uses TRBV10-3 with TRBJ2-1; possibly TRBD2 for D (5 bases). Looked up from germline, CDR1 is ENHRY and CDR2 is SYGVKD. V was cut by 0 bases and J by 7 bases, with 10 bases left in between. The CDR3 extends over 14 amino acids. The CDR3 spells CAISESSRRNEQFF. The CDR3 DNA is TGTGCCATCAGTGAGTCGAGCAGGAGGAATGAGCAGTTCTTC.

This clonotype has at least ten counts. The chain links TRBV2 to TRBJ1-4; weak D call: TRBD1 (5 bases). Germline loops: CDR1 SNHLY, CDR2 FYNNEI. The CDR3 extends over 13 amino acids. V lost 6 bases, J lost 3 bases, and 8 bases lay in between. The CDR3 DNA reads as TGTGCCAGCAGCGGGACTCCTAATGAAAAACTGTTTTTT. Its translation is CASSGTPNEKLFF.

The sample holds a few counts of this clonotype. J is TRBJ1-1 and V is TRBV6-1; the match to TRBD1 covers 9 bases. In germline, CDR1 is MNHNS, CDR2 SASEGT. The CDR3 totals 15 residues. V was pared by 6 bases and J by 4 bases, with 9 bases of the junction left unmatched. The CDR3 DNA reads as TGTGCCAGCAGGGAAACAGGGGGCGCGAGCACTGAAGCTTTCTTT. It encodes CASRETGGASTEAFF.